Each of the 25 T cell receptor beta chains below was sequenced from the same sample in a study of T-cell reconstitution after alpha-beta-depleted transplantation in children. Unique molecular identifiers were used to barcode this TCRbeta library. TCRdb itself ran the PCR reads through MiXCR, one entry per CDR3 protein. The table includes around 440,000 distinct CDR3 sequences, roughly a tenth detected once. The starting material was PBMCs, obtained before TCRalphabeta/CD19-depleted stem cell transplant. The receptors shown here come from a child aged 2 to 15 with inherited bone marrow failure, due to receive a stem cell transplant.

This clonotype was counted between two and nine times. CDR3 protein: CASGLYRAGGEAFF. CDR3 DNA sequence: TGTGCCAGCGGCTTATACAGGGCGGGGGGTGAAGCTTTCTTT. The chain recombines TRBV6-1 with TRBJ1-1; D might be TRBD1 (6 bases). Trimming took off 8 bases at V and 7 bases at J, with 20 bases between the two ends. The CDR3 sequence is 14 residues long. Germline CDR1 is MNHNS and CDR2 is SASEGT.

This clonotype was detected ten times or more. The CDR3 loop is CSARDYRDRDYEQYF. The CDR3 coding sequence is TGCAGTGCTAGAGATTACCGGGACAGGGACTACGAGCAGTACTTC. The J gene is TRBJ2-7, the V gene TRBV20-1; 9 bases are a match to TRBD1. Germline V gene lookup returns CDR1 DFQATT and CDR2 SNEGSKA (reference sequence). The CDR3 is 15 residues long. V gave up 0 bases and J gave up 3 bases; unmatched junction bases: 6.

This clonotype has at least ten counts. The chain joins TRBV28 to TRBJ2-1; D might be TRBD2 (6 bases). Germline CDR1 MDHEN, CDR2 SYDVKM. This CDR3 comprises 16 residues. Trimming shortened V by 5 bases and J by 0 bases, and 14 bases separated the two germline ends. CDR3 DNA: TGTGCCAGCAGTCCGCCCGGCGGGGTCTCCTACAATGAGCAGTTCTTC. It yields the protein CASSPPGGVSYNEQFF.

This clonotype was seen repeatedly, ten times or more. V gene TRBV6-5 combines with J gene TRBJ1-1, with D tentatively TRBD1 (5 bases). Germline loops: CDR1 MNHEY, CDR2 SVGAGI. Trimming removed 0 bases from V and 10 bases from J, with 21 bases in between. The CDR3 is made up of 16 amino acids. The CDR3 nucleotides are TGTGCCAGCAGTTACTCGTCCTCCCATAGTACGAGGGGAGCTTTCTTT. Translating gives CASSYSSSHSTRGAFF.

The sample holds many counts of this clonotype. The rearrangement uses TRBV14 and TRBJ2-1; no reliable D call. Germline assignment: CDR1 SGHDN and CDR2 FVKESK. V shed 1 base and J shed 2 bases, with 9 bases lying between them. The CDR3 loop spans 15 amino acids. The CDR3 nucleotides are TGTGCCAGCAGCCAAGTTGGATTTGCCTACAATGAGCAGTTCTTC. It specifies CASSQVGFAYNEQFF.

This clonotype was picked up many times. J is TRBJ1-5 and V is TRBV5-1; maybe TRBD1 (5 bases). CDR3 length: 19 amino acids. The germline CDR1 and CDR2 sequences are SGHRS and YFSETQ. V was clipped by 0 bases and J by 0 bases, with 19 bases between them. The CDR3 sequence: CASSLEREQALDSNQPQHF. The CDR3 DNA is TGCGCCAGCAGCTTGGAGCGGGAACAGGCCCTTGATAGCAATCAGCCCCAGCATTTT.

This clonotype was seen at least ten times. The rearrangement links TRBV29-1 to TRBJ2-1, with D maybe TRBD1 (6 bases). The CDR3 spans 9 residues. From germline, CDR1 is SQVTM and CDR2 ANQGSEA. The CDR3 DNA sequence: TGCAGAGTCGACAGGGAGCAGTTCTTC. Its protein product is CRVDREQFF.

This clonotype appeared a few times. CDR3 residues: CASTGTIYEQYF. CDR3 nucleotides: TGTGCCAGCACGGGCACGATCTACGAGCAGTACTTC. The chain carries TRBV12-3 or TRBV12-4 and TRBJ2-7; D is undetermined. Trimming pared 7 bases from V and 3 bases from J, leaving 10 bases between. This CDR3 has 12 amino acids.

The table lists this clonotype with many counts. The chain is built from TRBV3-1 and TRBJ1-2; D call uncertain. V lost 0 bases and J lost 8, with 13 bases in between. The CDR3 runs to 14 residues. From germline, CDR1 is LGHDT and CDR2 YNNKEL (reference sequence). CDR3 in DNA: TGTGCCAGCAGCCAAGATCTAGCCGCTGGCGGCTACACCTTC. Translation gives CASSQDLAAGGYTF.

This clonotype was picked up a small number of times. V usage is TRBV5-1 and J usage is TRBJ2-1; the D call may be TRBD1 or TRBD2 (5 bases each). The V end lost 3 bases, the J end lost 7 bases, and 14 bases lay between the germline ends. Germline V gives CDR1 SGHRS, CDR2 YFSETQ. CDR3 length: 14 residues. DNA of the CDR3: TGCGCCAGCAGCTGGGGGACCGCAATAAATGAGCAGTTCTTC. It yields the protein CASSWGTAINEQFF. Full variable domain (remainder filled in from reference TRBV5-1 and TRBJ2-1): KAGVTQTPRYLIKTRGQQVTLSCSPISGHRSVSWYQQTPGQGLQFLFEYFSETQRNKGNFPGRFSGRQFSNSRSEMNVSTLELGDSALYLCASSWGTAINEQFFGPGTRLTVL.

This clonotype has only a few counts. The rearrangement links TRBV20-1 to TRBJ2-5, with 11 bases fitting TRBD2. The germline V gene has CDR1 DFQATT and CDR2 SNEGSKA (reference sequence). The trim removed 5 bases at V and 1 base at J, leaving 6 bases unmatched. CDR3 length equals 15 residues. Here the CDR3 reads CSAAGLAVPQETQYF. CDR3 DNA sequence: TGCAGTGCTGCGGGACTAGCGGTACCCCAAGAGACCCAGTACTTC.

As to this clonotype: A clone one base away is much larger, so this may be a read error. V gene TRBV29-1 combines with J gene TRBJ2-5; possibly TRBD1 for D (5 bases). The V gene's germline CDR1 is SQVTM and CDR2 ANQGSEA. CDR3 length equals 14 residues. CDR3 sequence (DNA): TGCAGCCTTGAAGGGGTGGTCAAGTGGGAGACCCAGTACTTC. It translates to CSLEGVVKWETQYF.

There are many counts of this clonotype. The chain links TRBV6-1 to TRBJ2-3; 7 bases align to TRBD1. Germline-derived CDR1 and CDR2 are MNHNS and SASEGT. The CDR3 length is 14 residues. V dropped 8 bases and J dropped 2; count of bases not matched to a gene: 7. The CDR3 nucleotides are TGTGCCAGCGTCGGGACAGCTCACACAGATACGCAGTATTTT. It encodes CASVGTAHTDTQYF.

This clonotype was found many times. This CDR3 is missing its conserved last phenylalanine or tryptophan, likely due to a read error. It is unclear where the CDR3 begins or ends on the DNA, so no DNA is shown, and the CDR3 is as TCRdb lists it. The chain employs TRBV20-1 and TRBJ1-2; no DNA check was done on the table's D call, TRBD1. The CDR3 region is 11 residues in length, termini included. Germline V gene data show CDR1 as DFQATT and CDR2 as SNEGSKA (reference sequence). This CDR3 is CSVPDRRGPFL.

This clonotype was counted a few times. The chain uses TRBV4-3 and TRBJ2-3; D may be TRBD1 (6 bases). The CDR3 loop spans 17 amino acids. Germline V lookup: CDR1 LGHNA, CDR2 YSLEER. V was pared by 2 bases and J by 0 bases, with 15 bases between. The chain's CDR3 is CASSQNPGQSSTDTQYF. DNA of the CDR3: TGCGCCAGCAGCCAAAACCCTGGACAGTCTAGCACAGATACGCAGTATTTT.

Regarding this clonotype: A much larger clone lies one base from this, so it may be a read error. The chain combines TRBV24-1 with TRBJ2-2, with D perhaps TRBD1 or TRBD2 (5 bases each). Germline values: CDR1 KGHDR, CDR2 SFDVKD. The CDR3 length is 15 residues. CDR3 protein: CATSDPRRNTGDLFF. The CDR3 bases are TGTGCCACCAGTGATCCCCGCAGGAACACCGGGGACCTGTTTTTT.

This chain uses TRBV27 with TRBJ1-2; D is unclear. This CDR3 is 15 amino acids long. Germline V gene data show CDR1 as MNHEY and CDR2 as SMNVEV (reference sequence). Trimming cost V 1 base and J 1 base, with 10 bases left between them. The CDR3 is CASSLYKGYNYGYTF. The CDR3 nucleotides read TGTGCCAGCAGTTTATATAAGGGATATAACTATGGCTACACCTTC.

V usage is TRBV11-2 and J usage is TRBJ2-5; TRBD2 matches 16 bases. V dropped 4 bases and J dropped 4; count of bases not matched to a gene: 9. The CDR3 is made up of 18 amino acids. Germline CDR1 SGHAT, CDR2 FQNNGV. The DNA for the CDR3 is TGTGCCAGCAGCTCTGGGACTAGCGGGAGGGCCGGTCGAGAGACCCAGTACTTC. It is translated as CASSSGTSGRAGRETQYF.

Many counts were recorded for this clonotype. V and J are TRBV20-1 and TRBJ2-2; 10 nucleotides align to TRBD2. The germline V gene has CDR1 DFQATT and CDR2 SNEGSKA (reference sequence). The CDR3 length is 16 residues. After removal of 3 bases from V and 3 bases from J, the junction contained 7 bases not matched to a gene. DNA of the CDR3: TGCAGTGCTAGGGAACTCGGACTAGCGGACACCGGGGAGCTGTTTTTT. This translates into CSARELGLADTGELFF.

This rearrangement joins TRBV20-1 to TRBJ2-1; D is uncertain. Deletions cut 3 bases from V and 9 bases from J, with 9 bases between. Germline loops: CDR1 DFQATT, CDR2 SNEGSKA (reference sequence). This CDR3 contains 11 residues. For the CDR3, the DNA is TGCAGTGCTAGTGTTTCGGGTGAGCAGTTCTTC. Encoded protein: CSASVSGEQFF.

This clonotype has a count of ten or more. The J gene is TRBJ2-5, the V gene TRBV5-4; 8 positions agree with TRBD2. The germline V gene encodes CDR1 SGHNT and CDR2 YYREEE (reference sequence). This CDR3 region has 17 residues. J gave up 1 base and V 0 bases, and 8 bases lay outside the gene matches. The CDR3, as DNA: TGTGCCAGCAGCTTGGTGGGAGCGGGAGCCCTCCAAGAGACCCAGTACTTC. It encodes CASSLVGAGALQETQYF.

This clonotype was counted a few times. The chain links TRBV10-3 to TRBJ2-7; D possibly corresponds to TRBD1 (5 bases). Germline CDR1 and CDR2: ENHRY and SYGVKD. V gave up 9 bases and J gave up 5 bases, with 17 bases separating them. CDR3 length: 13 residues. This CDR3 reads CAITSDKRDEQYF. CDR3 nucleotide sequence: TGTGCCATTACATCGGACAAACGCGACGAGCAGTACTTC.

This clonotype has just a few counts. The V and J genes are TRBV12-3 or TRBV12-4 and TRBJ1-5, with 8 bases matching TRBD1. This CDR3 is 19 amino acids long. The ends lost 0 bases at V and 0 bases at J; junction bases unmatched: 10. The CDR3 DNA follows: TGTGCCAGCAGTTTAGCGAGTAGACAGGGGTATCCTAGCAATCAGCCCCAGCATTTT. Translation: CASSLASRQGYPSNQPQHF.

The chain has TRBV4-2 and TRBJ2-1; D unresolved. The CDR3 runs to 17 residues. V lost 0 bases and J 0 bases, leaving 12 bases between the germline ends. From germline, CDR1 is LGHNA and CDR2 YNFKEQ. This CDR3 is CASSQETHKSSYNEQFF. CDR3 nucleotide sequence: TGTGCCAGCAGCCAAGAAACCCACAAGAGCTCCTACAATGAGCAGTTCTTC.

This clonotype was observed a few times. The rearrangement uses TRBV29-1 and TRBJ2-3; D gene uncertain. The CDR3 is made up of 11 amino acids. V was pared by 3 bases and J by 4 bases, with 5 bases between. In germline, CDR1 is SQVTM, CDR2 ANQGSEA. In nucleotides, the CDR3 is TGCAGCGTTGAGCGGTCAGATACGCAGTATTTT. Its translation is CSVERSDTQYF.